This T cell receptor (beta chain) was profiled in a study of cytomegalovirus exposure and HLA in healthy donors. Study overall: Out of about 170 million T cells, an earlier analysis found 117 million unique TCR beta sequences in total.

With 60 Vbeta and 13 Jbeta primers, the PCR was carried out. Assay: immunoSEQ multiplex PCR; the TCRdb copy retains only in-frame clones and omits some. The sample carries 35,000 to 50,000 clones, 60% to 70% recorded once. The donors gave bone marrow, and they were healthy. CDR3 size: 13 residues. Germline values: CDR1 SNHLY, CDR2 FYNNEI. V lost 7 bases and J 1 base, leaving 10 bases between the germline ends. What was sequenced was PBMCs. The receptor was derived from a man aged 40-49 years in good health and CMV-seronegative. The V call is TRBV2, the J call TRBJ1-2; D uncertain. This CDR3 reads CASKEDLNYGYTF. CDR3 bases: TGTGCCAGCAAGGAGGACCTTAACTATGGCTACACCTTC.